These T cell receptor beta chains were read from a single sample in a study of beta chain features in type 1 diabetes. Data came from immunoSEQ multiplex PCR; TCRdb stores just in-frame clones and leaves some out. The sample carries 300,000 to 400,000 clones, approximately 8.2% recorded once. Specimen: central memory CD4+ T cells from blood. All receptors come from a woman aged 18-29 years in good health. The CDR3 runs from the conserved cysteine through the conserved F or W.

>TRBJ2-1|TRBV6-5
CASSITGSYNEQFF
>TRBJ2-3|TRBV5-1
CASSPRLFGPDTQYF
>TRBJ2-1|TRBV11-2
CASSSIQTSGGYNEQFF
>TRBJ2-6|TRBV7-9
CASSFFSGANVLTF
>TRBJ2-3|TRBV9
CASSVGTGQTDTQYF
>TRBJ2-7|TRBV7-2
CASSLDRQYLEQYF
>TRBJ2-1|TRBV11-2
CASSLPGTNEQFF
>TRBJ2-7|TRBV5-1
CASSQRLAGGPNYEQYF
>TRBJ1-2|TRBV6-6
CASTYSATYGYTF
>TRBJ2-3|TRBV7-9
CASSRSRAGVVTDTQYF
>TRBJ2-2|TRBV27
CASSFRATGELFF
>TRBJ2-7|TRBV2
CASRAGSSYEQYF
>TRBJ2-7|TRBV27
CASSLKGTLVGQYF
>TRBJ1-3|TRBV4-3
CASSQGTGGVSGNTIYF
>TRBJ2-1|TRBV7-3
CASSLERASYNEQFF
>TRBJ2-1|TRBV7-2
CASTKPGLAGYNEQFF
>TRBJ2-7|TRBV7-9
CASSSWTSEASYEQYF
>TRBJ1-5|TRBV27
CASSPFWDQPQHF
>TRBJ2-1|TRBV6-1
CASSERLVNEQFF
>TRBJ2-3|TRBV28
CASYGRADTQYF
>TRBJ2-2|TRBV18
CASSPPTSTGRTGELFF
>TRBJ2-1|TRBV2
CASSGFGTGSNEQFF
>TRBJ2-1|TRBV5-4
CASRTSIGLDYNEQFF
>TRBJ2-1|TRBV11-2
CASSLDPGPLTGQFF
>TRBJ2-1|TRBV18
CASSPGRGNNEQFF
>TRBJ2-7|TRBV7-2
CASSLDGGRAREQYF
>TRBJ2-5|TRBV6-4
CASTGTGGTQYF
>TRBJ2-7|TRBV4-2
CASSQDRGRGFGQYF
>TRBJ1-6|TRBV9
CASSPTTGGPAPLHF
>TRBJ2-5|TRBV7-2
CASSAKWTVQETQYF